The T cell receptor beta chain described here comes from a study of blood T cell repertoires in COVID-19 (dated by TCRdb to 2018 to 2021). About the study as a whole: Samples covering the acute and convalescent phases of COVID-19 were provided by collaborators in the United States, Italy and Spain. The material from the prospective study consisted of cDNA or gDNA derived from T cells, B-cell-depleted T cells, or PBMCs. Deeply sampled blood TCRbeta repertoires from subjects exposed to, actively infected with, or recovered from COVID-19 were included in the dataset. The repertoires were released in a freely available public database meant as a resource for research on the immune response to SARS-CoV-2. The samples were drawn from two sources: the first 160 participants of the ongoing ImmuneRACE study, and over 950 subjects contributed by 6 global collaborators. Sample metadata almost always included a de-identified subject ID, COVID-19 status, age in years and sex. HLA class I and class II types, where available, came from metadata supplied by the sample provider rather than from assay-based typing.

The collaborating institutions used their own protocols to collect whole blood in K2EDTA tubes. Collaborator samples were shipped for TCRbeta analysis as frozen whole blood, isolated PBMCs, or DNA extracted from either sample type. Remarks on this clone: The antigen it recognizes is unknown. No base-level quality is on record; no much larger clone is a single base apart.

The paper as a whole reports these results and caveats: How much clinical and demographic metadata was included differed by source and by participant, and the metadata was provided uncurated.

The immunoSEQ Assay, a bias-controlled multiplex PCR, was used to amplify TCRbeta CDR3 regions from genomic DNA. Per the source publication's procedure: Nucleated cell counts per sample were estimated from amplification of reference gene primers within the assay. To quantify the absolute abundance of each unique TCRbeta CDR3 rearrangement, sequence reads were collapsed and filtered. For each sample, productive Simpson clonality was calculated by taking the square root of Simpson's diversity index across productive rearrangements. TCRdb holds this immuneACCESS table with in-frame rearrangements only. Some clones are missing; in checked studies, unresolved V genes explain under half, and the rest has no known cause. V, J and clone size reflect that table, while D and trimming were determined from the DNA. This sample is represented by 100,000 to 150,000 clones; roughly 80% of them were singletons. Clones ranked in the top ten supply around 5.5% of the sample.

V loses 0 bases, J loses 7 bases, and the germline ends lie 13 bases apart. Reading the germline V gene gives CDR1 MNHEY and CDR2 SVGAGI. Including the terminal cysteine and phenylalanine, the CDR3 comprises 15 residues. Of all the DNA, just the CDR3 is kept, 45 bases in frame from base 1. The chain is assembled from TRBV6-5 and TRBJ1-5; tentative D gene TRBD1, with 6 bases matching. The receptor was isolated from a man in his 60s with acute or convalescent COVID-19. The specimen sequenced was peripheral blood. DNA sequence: TGTGCCAGCAGTTACTCGAGGGCAGGGGAACAGCCCCAGCATTTT. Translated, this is CASSYSRAGEQPQHF.